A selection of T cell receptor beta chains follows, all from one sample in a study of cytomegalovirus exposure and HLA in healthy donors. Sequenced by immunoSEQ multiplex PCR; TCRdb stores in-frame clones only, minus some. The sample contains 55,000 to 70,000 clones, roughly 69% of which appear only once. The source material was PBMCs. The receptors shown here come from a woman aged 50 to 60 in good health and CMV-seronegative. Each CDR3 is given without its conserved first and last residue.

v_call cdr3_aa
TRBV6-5 ASSRRQGGNQPQH
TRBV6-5 ASSSTGWQETQY
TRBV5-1 ASSSPGQGVGNEQF
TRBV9 ASSAHGTTINDEQF
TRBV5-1 ASSLESSGEGTDTQY
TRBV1 TRDSLYNEQF
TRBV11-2 ASSLREGAGEGAKEQY
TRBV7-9 ASSLRGPDTGELF
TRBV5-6 ASSLPGGGTQY
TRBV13 ASSATNEKLF
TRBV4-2 ASSRPGDSVYGYT
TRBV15 ATSSWQGSNQPQH
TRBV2 ASSKLQGEGQPQH
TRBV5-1 ASSLGASGRSSDTQY
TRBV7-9 ASSPLAGGVAYEQY
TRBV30 AYVEEKLF
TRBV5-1 ASSDNDQGTEAF
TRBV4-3 ASSQDGAGGNQPQH
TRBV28 ASRWAATNEKLF
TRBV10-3 AITGGGHEQY
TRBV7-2 ASSLVVWTEAF
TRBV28 ASSLIGTANTEAF
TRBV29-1 SAGSGVGTGELF
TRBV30 AWTPNRNEKLF
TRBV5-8 ASSWTRETQY
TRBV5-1 ASSLGGLDEQY
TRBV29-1 SVSTGTGATDTQY
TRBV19 ASSSRTVYNEQF
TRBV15 ATSRDLASGRAGEQF
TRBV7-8 ASSLGRDTLGRKLF
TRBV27 ASSQHWTGAYSNQPQH
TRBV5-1 ASSWRGQGNSEQY
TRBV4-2 ASTTGTSSYNEQF
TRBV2 ASSPLGTGLNEKLF
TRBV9 ASSAWDRGLLEQY
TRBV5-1 ASSLGTSRATNEKLF
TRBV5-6 ASSLASGRIYEQY
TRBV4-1 ASSQVNIGSSYEQY
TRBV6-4 ARRGGQGHHTQY
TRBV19 ASRGYGSNQPQH
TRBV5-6 ASSLRQSQETQY
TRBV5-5 ASSFLADAKF